This note documents a single TCR beta chain sequence. The antigen is undetermined. V shed 4 bases and J shed 4 bases, with 14 bases lying between them. The CDR3 length is 15 residues. The germline CDR1 and CDR2 sequences are SGHRS and YFSETQ. Unsorted samples, those not sorted, used some 90 million PBMCs for genomic DNA. The data belong to a study of shared clonotypes between healthy human individuals. Broader study findings: How much donors shared clonotypes was expected to be affected by sequencing depth.

Genomic DNA from each subset was divided evenly over several immunoSEQ plates. The protocol was immunoSEQ multiplex PCR, while the TCRdb copy is restricted to in-frame clones and leaves out a portion. The sample carries around 500,000 clones, over 70% recorded once. The chain carries TRBV5-1 and TRBJ2-2, with D hard to call. The sample consisted of PBMCs. The TCR originated in a woman between 40 and 55 years old in good health. Some clones in this sample may be carry-over from other donors' samples. CDR3 DNA sequence: TGCGCCAGCAGCCTCGACCCCATGGGCACCGGGGAGCTGTTTTTT. This translates into CASSLDPMGTGELFF. Full variable domain (remainder filled in from reference TRBV5-1 and TRBJ2-2): KAGVTQTPRYLIKTRGQQVTLSCSPISGHRSVSWYQQTPGQGLQFLFEYFSETQRNKGNFPGRFSGRQFSNSRSEMNVSTLELGDSALYLCASSLDPMGTGELFFGEGSRLTVL.